The subject of this entry is one T cell receptor (beta chain). The CDR3 runs 15 residues. Germline lookup yields CDR1 SGHKS and CDR2 YYEKEE (reference sequence). V was clipped by 4 bases and J by 5 bases; unmatched bases: 5. The record originates from a study of blood T cell repertoires in COVID-19. Across the study: Collection of acute and convalescent COVID-19 samples took place in the United States, Italy and Spain. In each case, the material was cDNA or gDNA derived from T cells, B-cell-depleted T cells, or PBMCs.

Per the authors' pipeline: Reference gene primer amplification gave estimated nucleated cell counts. Assay used: immunoSEQ multiplex PCR; TCRdb lists only in-frame clones, some missing. The DNA was the basis for D and trimming; V, J and clone size are from that table. The table lists 190,000 or so clones, roughly 86% of them singletons. Input material: peripheral blood. The clonotype originates from a man in his forties with active or convalescent COVID-19. V and J are TRBV5-5 and TRBJ2-1; 11 nucleotides match TRBD2. The CDR3 coding sequence is TGTGCCAGCAGCGTCGGGACTAGCGGTAACAATGAGCAGTTCTTC. This gives the protein CASSVGTSGNNEQFF.